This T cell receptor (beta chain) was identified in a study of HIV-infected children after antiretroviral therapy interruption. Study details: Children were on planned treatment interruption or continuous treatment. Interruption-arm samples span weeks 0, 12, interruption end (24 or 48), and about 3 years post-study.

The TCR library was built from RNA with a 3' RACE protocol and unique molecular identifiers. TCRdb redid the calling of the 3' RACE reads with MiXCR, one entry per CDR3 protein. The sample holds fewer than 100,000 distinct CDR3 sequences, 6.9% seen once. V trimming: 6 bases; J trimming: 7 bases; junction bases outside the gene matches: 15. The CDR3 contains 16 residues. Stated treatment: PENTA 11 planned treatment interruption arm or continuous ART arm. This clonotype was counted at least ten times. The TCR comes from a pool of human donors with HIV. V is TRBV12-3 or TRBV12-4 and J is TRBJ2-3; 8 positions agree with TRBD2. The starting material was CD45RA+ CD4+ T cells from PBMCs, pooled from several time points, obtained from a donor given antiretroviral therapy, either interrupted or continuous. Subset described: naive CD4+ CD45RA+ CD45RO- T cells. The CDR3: CASSTPGLGPRHTQYF. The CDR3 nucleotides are TGTGCCAGCAGCACCCCGGGACTAGGACCCCGCCATACGCAGTATTTT.